A single sample is the source of the 25 T cell receptor beta chains below, sequenced in a study of blood T cell repertoires in COVID-19. Sequenced by immunoSEQ multiplex PCR; TCRdb stores in-frame clones only, minus some. In the table there are about 310,000 clones, approximately 86% of which are singletons. Sequencing input: peripheral blood. These receptors originate from an older man with acute or convalescent COVID-19.

The V and J genes are TRBV2 and TRBJ2-1; 9 bases line up with TRBD1. CDR3 length: 14 amino acids. Trimming removed 4 bases from V and 5 bases from J; junction bases left unmatched: 3. CDR1 is SNHLY and CDR2 is FYNNEI in the germline V gene. CDR3 DNA sequence: TGTGCCAGCAGTGTAGACAGGGGGGACAATGAGCAGTTCTTC. Translating it yields CASSVDRGDNEQFF. Drawing the rest from reference TRBV2 and TRBJ2-1, the complete variable domain is EPEVTQTPSHQVTQMGQEVILRCVPISNHLYFYWYRQILGQKVEFLVSFYNNEISEKSEIFDDQFSVERPDGSNFTLKIRSTKLEDSAMYFCASSVDRGDNEQFFGPGTRLTVL.

J is TRBJ1-2 and V is TRBV27; TRBD1 matches 7 bases. CDR1 and CDR2 (germline): MNHEY, SMNVEV (reference sequence). The junction had 11 bases not matched to a gene; V was cut back by 4 bases and J by 6 bases. The CDR3 is 15 residues long. Here the CDR3 reads CASSSLTGVRHGYTF. The DNA of the CDR3 is TGTGCCAGCAGTTCCCTAACAGGGGTACGGCATGGCTACACCTTC.

The chain links TRBV6-5 to TRBJ1-2, with TRBD1 matching 7 bases. The CDR3 consists of 14 residues. Germline lookup yields CDR1 MNHEY and CDR2 SVGAGI. Trimming removed 5 bases from V and 3 bases from J; junction bases left unmatched: 6. CDR3 residues: CASSPYRGDYGYTF. The CDR3 DNA reads TGTGCCAGCAGTCCTTACAGGGGAGACTATGGCTACACCTTC.

The chain couples TRBV7-3 to TRBJ1-2; D call uncertain. The CDR3 is made up of 14 amino acids. V lost 3 bases and J lost 4, with 12 bases in between. CDR1 and CDR2 from the germline V gene are SGHTA and FQGTGA. The CDR3 nucleotides are TGTGCCAGCAGCTTTCCCAGTACGTTCTATGGCTACACCTTC. Translation: CASSFPSTFYGYTF.

The chain employs TRBV4-2 and TRBJ1-4; D perhaps matches TRBD1 (6 bases). This CDR3 spans 14 amino acids. The V gene lost 4 bases and the J gene lost 8 bases, with 14 bases spanning the gap. Germline values: CDR1 LGHNA, CDR2 YNFKEQ. Here the CDR3 DNA reads TGTGCCAGCAGCCCCCCAGGACAGAAGGAAAAACTGTTTTTT. Its translation is CASSPPGQKEKLFF.

The chain is built from TRBV18 and TRBJ1-2; TRBD1 agrees at 8 bases. The CDR3 covers 16 residues. With V trimmed by 2 bases and J by 4 bases, 9 bases remained unmatched. Germline lookup yields CDR1 KGHSH and CDR2 LQKENI. The CDR3 DNA is TGTGCCAGCTCACCAGCCGACAGGGGCCTGGCCTATGGCTACACCTTC. This encodes CASSPADRGLAYGYTF.

The genes are TRBV4-2 and TRBJ1-1; 9 bases fit TRBD1. Trimming at V came to 3 bases and at J to 9 bases, leaving 5 bases not matched to a gene. Germline CDR1 reads LGHNA; CDR2 reads YNFKEQ. There are 13 residues in the CDR3. CDR3 DNA sequence: TGTGCCAGCAGCCATCTCGGACAGGGGCAAGCTTTCTTT. It yields the protein CASSHLGQGQAFF.

The CDR3 sequence is CASSSMRGSHSGANVLTF. CDR3 nucleotides: TGTGCCAGCAGTTCAATGCGAGGGTCCCATTCTGGGGCCAACGTCCTGACTTTC. V usage is TRBV28 and J usage is TRBJ2-6; the D gene is possibly TRBD2 (5 bases). Deletions cut 4 bases from V and 1 base from J, with 17 bases between. The V gene's germline CDR1 is MDHEN and CDR2 SYDVKM. This CDR3 is built from 18 residues. Filled out from reference TRBV28 and TRBJ2-6, the complete variable domain reads DVKVTQSSRYLVKRTGEKVFLECVQDMDHENMFWYRQDPGLGLRLIYFSYDVKMKEKGDIPEGYSVSREKKERFSLILESASTNQTSMYLCASSSMRGSHSGANVLTFGAGSRLTVL.

The chain has TRBV4-1 and TRBJ2-7; a weak D match, TRBD2 (5 bases). Germline values: CDR1 MGHRA, CDR2 YSYEKL. CDR3 length: 13 amino acids. With 5 bases removed from V and 2 bases from J, the gap between germline ends came to 10 bases. The CDR3 loop is CASSSDGTYEQYF. CDR3 coding DNA: TGCGCCAGCAGCTCCGACGGGACCTACGAGCAGTACTTC.

V is TRBV28 and J is TRBJ2-7; D might be TRBD1 (5 bases). Trimming removed 8 bases at V and 3 bases at J, with 23 bases between. The germline V gene encodes CDR1 MDHEN and CDR2 SYDVKM. CDR3 length: 16 residues. CDR3 DNA: TGTGCCAGCGTATCTGGGGCGCAAATTGGAGTCTACGAGCAGTACTTC. As protein: CASVSGAQIGVYEQYF.

As concerns this clone: Other DNA sequences in this sample translate to the same CDR3. The J gene is TRBJ1-6, the V gene TRBV5-1; 9 bases agree with TRBD1. The CDR3 consists of 14 residues. Germline V gene lookup returns CDR1 SGHRS and CDR2 YFSETQ. Unmatched junction bases numbered 4, after V lost 5 bases and J lost 7 bases. CDR3 residues: CASSFGQGNSPLHF. The CDR3, as DNA: TGCGCCAGCAGTTTTGGACAGGGGAATTCACCCCTCCACTTT.

The CDR3 coding sequence is TGTGCCATCAGTTGGACTAGCGGAAACACAGATACGCAGTATTTT. This codes for CAISWTSGNTDTQYF. The V and J genes are TRBV10-3 and TRBJ2-3; TRBD2 agrees at 10 bases. The CDR3 length is 15 residues. CDR1 and CDR2 from the germline V gene are ENHRY and SYGVKD. Trimming took 5 bases from V and 2 from J; bases not matched to a gene: 4.

The rearrangement links TRBV24-1 to TRBJ1-2; 9 bases are a match to TRBD1. The V and J ends lost 4 bases and 8 bases, in that order; junction bases with no gene match: 7. The CDR3 sequence is 14 residues long. CDR1 and CDR2 from the germline V gene are KGHDR and SFDVKD. The CDR3 loop is CATSDRTGVGGYTF. In DNA form, the CDR3 reads TGTGCCACCAGTGACCGGACAGGGGTAGGAGGCTACACCTTC.

This sequence joins TRBV28 and TRBJ1-5; 9 nucleotides match TRBD1. This CDR3 is 15 amino acids long. With V trimmed by 3 bases and J by 11 bases, 11 bases remained unmatched. Germline CDR1 is MDHEN and CDR2 is SYDVKM. CDR3 in amino acids: CASSFGDRVEGAQHF. CDR3 DNA: TGTGCCAGCAGTTTCGGGGACAGGGTAGAGGGGGCCCAGCATTTT.

The rearrangement uses TRBV7-9 and TRBJ1-1; possibly TRBD1 for D (6 bases). CDR3 length: 13 amino acids. V dropped 5 bases and J dropped 3 bases, with 10 bases sitting between them. CDR1 and CDR2 (germline): SEHNR, FQNEAQ (reference sequence). The CDR3 region has the DNA TGTGCCAGCAGCGACAGGTCTTACACTGAAGCTTTCTTT. Translating gives CASSDRSYTEAFF.

This chain uses TRBV19 with TRBJ2-2; a weak D match, TRBD1 (5 bases). This CDR3 region has 15 residues. Germline-derived CDR1 and CDR2 are LNHDA and SQIVND (reference sequence). V was cut by 5 bases and J by 0 bases, with 10 bases left in between. The CDR3 reads CASSPQTANTGELFF. The DNA for the CDR3 is TGTGCCAGTAGTCCACAGACAGCGAACACCGGGGAGCTGTTTTTT.

This clone was seen a handful of times. V gene TRBV3-1 (or the pseudogene TRBV3-2) combines with J gene TRBJ2-1, with TRBD2 matching 11 bases. This CDR3 has 15 residues. CDR1 LGHDT and CDR2 YNNKEL come from the germline V gene (reference sequence). After removal of 3 bases from V and 5 bases from J, the junction contained 3 bases not matched to a gene. CDR3 sequence reads: CASSQTSGVNNEQFF. The DNA of the CDR3 is TGTGCCAGCAGCCAGACTAGCGGGGTGAACAATGAGCAGTTCTTC.

This clone was seen a single time. The chain links TRBV30 to TRBJ2-3; 10 bases align to TRBD1. V was pared by 5 bases and J by 13 bases, with 9 bases of the junction left unmatched. This CDR3 region has 12 residues. From germline, CDR1 is GTSNPN and CDR2 SVGIG (reference sequence). The CDR3 nucleotides are TGTGCCTGGGACGACAGGGGGCTTATTAAGTATTTT. This gives the protein CAWDDRGLIKYF.

The V gene is TRBV6-5, the J gene TRBJ2-1; tentative D call: TRBD2 (5 bases). Trimming shortened V by 2 bases and J by 4 bases, and 12 bases separated the two germline ends. CDR1 is MNHEY and CDR2 is SVGAGI in the germline V gene. The CDR3 is 15 amino acids. The chain's CDR3 is CASSYELGAYNEQFF. The CDR3 DNA follows: TGTGCCAGCAGTTACGAATTGGGAGCATACAATGAGCAGTTCTTC.

In DNA, the CDR3 is TGTGCCAGCAGCTTAAAAGACAGGGGGCCTACTGAAGCTTTCTTT. It encodes CASSLKDRGPTEAFF. The V gene is TRBV13, the J gene TRBJ1-1; TRBD1 matches 10 bases. The CDR3 contains 15 residues. J gave up 5 bases and V 2 bases, and 5 bases lay outside the gene matches. The germline V gene has CDR1 PRHDT and CDR2 FYEKMQ (reference sequence).

CDR3 sequence reads: CASSLELAGSGELFF. The CDR3 bases are TGTGCCAGCAGCTTGGAACTAGCGGGATCCGGGGAGCTGTTTTTT. This chain connects TRBV5-4 to TRBJ2-2; 10 nucleotides match TRBD2. From germline, CDR1 is SGHNT and CDR2 YYREEE (reference sequence). With 0 bases clipped from V and 6 bases from J, the junction kept 2 bases outside the gene matches. This CDR3 comprises 15 residues.

The rearrangement joins TRBV28 to TRBJ2-7; tentatively, D is TRBD2 (6 bases). The germline V and J ends were trimmed by 5 bases and 7 bases, with 24 bases remaining between them. The CDR3 spans 16 residues. Germline V gene lookup returns CDR1 MDHEN and CDR2 SYDVKM. The CDR3 here is CASSPPGTPTSGEQYF. For the CDR3, the DNA is TGTGCCAGCAGTCCCCCCGGGACTCCTACCTCCGGAGAGCAGTACTTC.

The chain has TRBV5-1 and TRBJ2-3, with TRBD2 matching over 7 bases. The CDR3 runs 16 residues. Germline V lookup: CDR1 SGHRS, CDR2 YFSETQ. The ends lost 2 bases at V and 2 bases at J; junction bases unmatched: 8. This CDR3 reads CASSLVSGGNTDTQYF. The DNA of the CDR3 is TGCGCCAGCAGCTTAGTTTCGGGGGGAAACACAGATACGCAGTATTTT.

This clone has only a few counts. The chain joins TRBV7-3 to TRBJ2-5; 12 nucleotides agree with TRBD2. V was clipped by 1 base and J by 1 base; unmatched bases: 7. Germline assignment: CDR1 SGHTA and CDR2 FQGTGA. This CDR3 comprises 18 residues. The CDR3 region has the DNA TGTGCCAGCAGCTTAAAAGGTCCTAGCGGGGGGGTCCAAGAGACCCAGTACTTC. It translates to CASSLKGPSGGVQETQYF. Full variable domain (missing parts from reference TRBV7-3 and TRBJ2-5): GAGVSQTPSNKVTEKGKYVELRCDPISGHTALYWYRQSLGQGPEFLIYFQGTGAADDSGLPNDRFFAVRPEGSVSTLKIQRTERGDSAVYLCASSLKGPSGGVQETQYFGPGTRLLVL.

The chain combines TRBV3-1 (or the pseudogene TRBV3-2) with TRBJ2-1, with 13 bases aligning to TRBD2. Trimming took 6 bases from V and 9 from J; bases not matched to a gene: 8. Per the germline V gene, CDR1 is LGHDT and CDR2 is YNNKEL (reference sequence). The CDR3 loop spans 15 amino acids. The CDR3 region is CASSSGLAGVGEQFF. DNA of the CDR3: TGTGCCAGCAGTAGCGGACTAGCGGGAGTTGGTGAGCAGTTCTTC.